This TCR beta chain came from a study of blood T cell repertoires in COVID-19. On the study more broadly: T cells, B-cell-depleted T cells, or PBMCs provided the cDNA or gDNA that served as material.

This CDR3 comprises 17 residues. CDR1 and CDR2 (germline): GTSNPN, SVGIG (reference sequence). Trimming took 1 base from V and 4 from J, leaving 20 bases between them. This table comes from immunoSEQ multiplex PCR, and its TCRdb copy is limited to in-frame clones, with some not included. The sample records a few hundred thousand clones, approximately 82% being singletons. This receptor was taken from a woman between 18 and 29 years old with acute or convalescent COVID-19. The genes are TRBV30 and TRBJ1-5; TRBD1 is a possible D gene (5 bases). The sequencing sample was made of peripheral blood. CDR3 protein: CAWSAPDSLSLNQPQHF. The CDR3 nucleotides read TGTGCCTGGAGTGCCCCTGACAGCCTAAGCCTTAATCAGCCCCAGCATTTT.